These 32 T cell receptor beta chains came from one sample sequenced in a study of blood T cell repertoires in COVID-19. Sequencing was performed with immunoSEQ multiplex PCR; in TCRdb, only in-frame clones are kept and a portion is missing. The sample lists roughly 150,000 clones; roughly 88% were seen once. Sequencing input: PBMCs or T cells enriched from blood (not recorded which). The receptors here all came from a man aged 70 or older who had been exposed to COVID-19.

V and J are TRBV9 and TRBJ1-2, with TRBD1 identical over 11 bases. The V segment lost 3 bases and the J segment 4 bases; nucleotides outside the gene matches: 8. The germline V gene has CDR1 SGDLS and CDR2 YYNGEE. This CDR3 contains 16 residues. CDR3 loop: CASSEDGQGAIYGYTF. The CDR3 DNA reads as TGTGCCAGCAGCGAGGATGGACAGGGGGCCATCTATGGCTACACCTTC.

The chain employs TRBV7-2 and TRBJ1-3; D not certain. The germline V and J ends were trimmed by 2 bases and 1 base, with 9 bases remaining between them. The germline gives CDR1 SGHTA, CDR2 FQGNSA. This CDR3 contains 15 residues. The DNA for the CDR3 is TGTGCCAGCAGCTTACTGGTACTGTCTGGAAACACCATATATTTT. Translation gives CASSLLVLSGNTIYF.

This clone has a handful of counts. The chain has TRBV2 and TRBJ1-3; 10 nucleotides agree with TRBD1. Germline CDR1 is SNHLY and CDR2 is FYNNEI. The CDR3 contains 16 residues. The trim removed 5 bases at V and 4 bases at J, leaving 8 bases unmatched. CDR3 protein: CASSFYGTGVGNTIYF. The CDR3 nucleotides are TGTGCCAGCAGTTTCTACGGGACAGGGGTAGGAAACACCATATATTTT.

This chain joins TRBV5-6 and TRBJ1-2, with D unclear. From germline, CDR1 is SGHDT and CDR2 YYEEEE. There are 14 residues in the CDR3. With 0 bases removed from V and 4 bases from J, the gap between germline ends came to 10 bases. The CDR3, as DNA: TGTGCCAGCAGCTTGGACGGACGGGGCTATGGCTACACCTTC. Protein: CASSLDGRGYGYTF.

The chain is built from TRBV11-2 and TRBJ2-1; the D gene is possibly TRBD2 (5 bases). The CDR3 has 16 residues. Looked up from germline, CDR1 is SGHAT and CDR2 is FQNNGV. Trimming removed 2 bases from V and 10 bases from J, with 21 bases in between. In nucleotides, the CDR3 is TGTGCCAGCAGCTTAATTGTGGCAGGAGGCGGCCGAGAGCAGTTCTTC. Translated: CASSLIVAGGGREQFF.

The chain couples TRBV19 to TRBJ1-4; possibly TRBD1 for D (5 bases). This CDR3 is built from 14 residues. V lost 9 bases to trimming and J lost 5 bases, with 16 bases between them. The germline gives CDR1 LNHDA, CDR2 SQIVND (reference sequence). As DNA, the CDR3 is TGTGCCAGCCGGCCCGGGACTTCCAATGAAAAACTGTTTTTT. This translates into CASRPGTSNEKLFF.

In nucleotides, the CDR3 is TGTGCCAGCAGTCCCCCCGGGGGCGAGCAGTACTTC. It is translated as CASSPPGGEQYF. V usage is TRBV28 and J usage is TRBJ2-7; tentative D call: TRBD2 (6 bases). Trimming cost V 5 bases and J 6 bases, with 11 bases left between them. Germline V gene sequence: CDR1 MDHEN, CDR2 SYDVKM. The CDR3 runs 12 residues.

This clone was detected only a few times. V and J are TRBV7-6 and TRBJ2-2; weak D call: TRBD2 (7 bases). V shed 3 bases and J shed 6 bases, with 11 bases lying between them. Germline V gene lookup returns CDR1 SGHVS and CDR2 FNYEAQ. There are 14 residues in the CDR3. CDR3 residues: CASSFGGQAGELFF. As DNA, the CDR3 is TGTGCCAGCAGCTTCGGGGGGCAAGCCGGGGAGCTGTTTTTT.

Written as DNA, the CDR3 is TGTGCCAGCAGCCTAACCGGGTCTAATTCACCCCTCCACTTT. It yields the protein CASSLTGSNSPLHF. The chain has TRBV3-1 (or the pseudogene TRBV3-2) and TRBJ1-6; D is unclear. CDR1 is LGHDT, CDR2 YNNKEL, per germline (reference sequence). The CDR3 has 14 residues. V shed 4 bases and J shed 6 bases, with 10 bases lying between them.

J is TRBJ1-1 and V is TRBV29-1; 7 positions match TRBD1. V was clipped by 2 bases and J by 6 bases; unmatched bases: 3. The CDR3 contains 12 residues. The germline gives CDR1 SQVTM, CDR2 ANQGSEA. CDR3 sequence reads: CSVEPGTAEAFF. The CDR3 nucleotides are TGCAGCGTTGAACCTGGGACAGCTGAAGCTTTCTTT.

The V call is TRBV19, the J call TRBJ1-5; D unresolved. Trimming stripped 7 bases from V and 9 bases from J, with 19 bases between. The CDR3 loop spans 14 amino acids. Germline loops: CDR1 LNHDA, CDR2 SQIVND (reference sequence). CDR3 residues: CASNDDLRSMPQHF. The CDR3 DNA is TGTGCCAGTAATGATGATCTGAGGAGTATGCCCCAGCATTTT.

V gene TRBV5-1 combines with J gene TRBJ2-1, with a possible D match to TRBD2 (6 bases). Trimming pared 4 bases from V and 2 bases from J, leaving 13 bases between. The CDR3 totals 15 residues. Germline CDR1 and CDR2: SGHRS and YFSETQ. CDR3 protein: CASSPPTGAYNEQFF. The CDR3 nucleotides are TGCGCCAGCAGCCCACCTACGGGAGCCTACAATGAGCAGTTCTTC.

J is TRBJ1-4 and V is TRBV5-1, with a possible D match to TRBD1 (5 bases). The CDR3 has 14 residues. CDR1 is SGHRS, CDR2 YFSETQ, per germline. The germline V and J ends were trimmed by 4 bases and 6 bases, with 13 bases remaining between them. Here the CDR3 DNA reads TGCGCCAGCAGCCTGACAGCCCCTGATGAAAAACTGTTTTTT. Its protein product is CASSLTAPDEKLFF.

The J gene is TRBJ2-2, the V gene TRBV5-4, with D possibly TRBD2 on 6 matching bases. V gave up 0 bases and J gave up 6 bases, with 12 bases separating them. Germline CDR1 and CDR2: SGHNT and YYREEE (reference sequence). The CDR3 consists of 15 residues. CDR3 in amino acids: CASSLGSRGSGELFF. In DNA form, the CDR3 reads TGTGCCAGCAGCTTGGGGTCCCGGGGGTCCGGGGAGCTGTTTTTT.

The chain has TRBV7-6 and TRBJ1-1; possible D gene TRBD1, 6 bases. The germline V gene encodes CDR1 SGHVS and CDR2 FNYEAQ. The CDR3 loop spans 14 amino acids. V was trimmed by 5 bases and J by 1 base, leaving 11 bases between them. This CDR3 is CASSPGQRNTEAFF. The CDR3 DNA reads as TGTGCCAGCAGCCCTGGACAGCGGAACACTGAAGCTTTCTTT.

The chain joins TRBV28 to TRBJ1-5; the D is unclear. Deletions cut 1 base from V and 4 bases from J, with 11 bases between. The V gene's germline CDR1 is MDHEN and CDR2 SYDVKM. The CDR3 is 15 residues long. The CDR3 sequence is CASSLSGSGNQPQHF. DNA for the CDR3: TGTGCCAGCAGTTTATCGGGGTCCGGGAATCAGCCCCAGCATTTT. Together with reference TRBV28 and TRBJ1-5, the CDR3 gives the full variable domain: DVKVTQSSRYLVKRTGEKVFLECVQDMDHENMFWYRQDPGLGLRLIYFSYDVKMKEKGDIPEGYSVSREKKERFSLILESASTNQTSMYLCASSLSGSGNQPQHFGDGTRLSIL.

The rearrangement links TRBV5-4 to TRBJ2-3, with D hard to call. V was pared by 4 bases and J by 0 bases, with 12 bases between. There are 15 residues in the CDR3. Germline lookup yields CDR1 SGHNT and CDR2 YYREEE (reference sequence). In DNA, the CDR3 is TGTGCCAGCAGCCCACAGACCGGTAGCACAGATACGCAGTATTTT. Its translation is CASSPQTGSTDTQYF.

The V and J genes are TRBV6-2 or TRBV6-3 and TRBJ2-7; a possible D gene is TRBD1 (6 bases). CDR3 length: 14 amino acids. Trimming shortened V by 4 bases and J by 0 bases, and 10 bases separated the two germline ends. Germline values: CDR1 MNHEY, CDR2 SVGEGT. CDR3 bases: TGTGCCAGCAGTTCCGGACAGAGCTCCTACGAGCAGTACTTC. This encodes CASSSGQSSYEQYF.

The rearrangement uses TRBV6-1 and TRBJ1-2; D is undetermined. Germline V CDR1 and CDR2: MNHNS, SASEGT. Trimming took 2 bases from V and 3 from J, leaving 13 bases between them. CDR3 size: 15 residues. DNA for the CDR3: TGTGCCAGCAGTGAATTTGGAATCGCGGACTATGGCTACACCTTC. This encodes CASSEFGIADYGYTF.

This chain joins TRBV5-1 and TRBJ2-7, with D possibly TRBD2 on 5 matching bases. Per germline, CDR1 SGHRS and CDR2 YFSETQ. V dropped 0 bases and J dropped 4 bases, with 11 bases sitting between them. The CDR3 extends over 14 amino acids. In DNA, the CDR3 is TGCGCCAGCAGCTTGGAACGGGGAATATACGAGCAGTACTTC. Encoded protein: CASSLERGIYEQYF.

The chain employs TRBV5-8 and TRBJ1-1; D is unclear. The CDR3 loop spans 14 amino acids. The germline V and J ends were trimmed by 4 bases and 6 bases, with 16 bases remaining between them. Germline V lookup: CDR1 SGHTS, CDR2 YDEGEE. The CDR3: CASSPMRVNAEAFF. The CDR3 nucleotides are TGTGCCAGCAGCCCTATGCGGGTAAACGCTGAAGCTTTCTTT.

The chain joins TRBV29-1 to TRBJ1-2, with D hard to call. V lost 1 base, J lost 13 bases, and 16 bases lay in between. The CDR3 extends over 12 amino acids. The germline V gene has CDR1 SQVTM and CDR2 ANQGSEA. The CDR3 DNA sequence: TGCAGCGTTGAAGTTGCGTTCACAGACCCCACCTTC. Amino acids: CSVEVAFTDPTF.

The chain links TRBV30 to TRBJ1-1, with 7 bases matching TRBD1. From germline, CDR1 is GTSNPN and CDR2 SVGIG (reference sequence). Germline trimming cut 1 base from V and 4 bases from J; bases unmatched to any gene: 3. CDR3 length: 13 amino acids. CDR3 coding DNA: TGTGCCTGGAGTGCCACAGGGGTCACTGAAGCTTTCTTT. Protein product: CAWSATGVTEAFF.

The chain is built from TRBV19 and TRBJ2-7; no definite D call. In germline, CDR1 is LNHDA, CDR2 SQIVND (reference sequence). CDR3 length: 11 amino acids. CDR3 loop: CGIAVRYEQYF. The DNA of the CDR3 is TGTGGTATAGCAGTCCGTTACGAGCAGTACTTC.

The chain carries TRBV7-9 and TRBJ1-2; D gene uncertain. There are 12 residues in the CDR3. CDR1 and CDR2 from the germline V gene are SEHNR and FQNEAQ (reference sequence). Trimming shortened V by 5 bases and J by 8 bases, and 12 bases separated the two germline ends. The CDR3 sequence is CASSPPAGGYTF. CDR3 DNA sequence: TGTGCCAGCAGCCCGCCTGCCGGGGGCTACACCTTC.

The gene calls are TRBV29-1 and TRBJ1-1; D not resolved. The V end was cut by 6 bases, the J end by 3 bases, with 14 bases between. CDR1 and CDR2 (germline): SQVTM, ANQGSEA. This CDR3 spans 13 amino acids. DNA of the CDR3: TGCAGCGTCTTTCGGGAACGGGACACTGAAGCTTTCTTT. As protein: CSVFRERDTEAFF.

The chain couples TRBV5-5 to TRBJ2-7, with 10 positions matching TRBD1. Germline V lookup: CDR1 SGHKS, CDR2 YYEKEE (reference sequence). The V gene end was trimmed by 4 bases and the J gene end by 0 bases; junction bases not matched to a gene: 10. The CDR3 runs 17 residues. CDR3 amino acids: CASSAGTGVPSSYEQYF. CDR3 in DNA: TGTGCCAGCAGCGCCGGGACAGGGGTCCCGAGCTCCTACGAGCAGTACTTC.

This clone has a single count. CDR3 protein: CASFSPVRGGTEAFF. The DNA of the CDR3 is TGTGCCAGCTTCTCTCCGGTCAGGGGAGGGACTGAAGCTTTCTTT. V usage is TRBV6-1 and J usage is TRBJ1-1, with D tentatively TRBD1 (6 bases). CDR1 MNHNS and CDR2 SASEGT come from the germline V gene. This CDR3 has 15 residues. The V end was cut by 8 bases, the J end by 5 bases, with 21 bases between.

This CDR3 reads CASSQDIQLSNQPQHF. The CDR3 DNA sequence: TGCGCCAGCAGCCAAGACATACAGCTTAGCAATCAGCCCCAGCATTTT. The chain carries TRBV4-1 and TRBJ1-5, with no clear D. Germline CDR1 MGHRA, CDR2 YSYEKL. V was trimmed by 0 bases and J by 0 bases, leaving 9 bases between them. The CDR3 has 16 residues.

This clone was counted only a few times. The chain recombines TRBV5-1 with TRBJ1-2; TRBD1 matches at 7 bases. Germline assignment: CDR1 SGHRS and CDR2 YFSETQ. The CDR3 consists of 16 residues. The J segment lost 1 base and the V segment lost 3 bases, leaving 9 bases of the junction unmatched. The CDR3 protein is CASSSLGTALNYGYTF. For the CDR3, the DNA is TGCGCCAGCAGCTCCCTTGGGACAGCGCTTAACTATGGCTACACCTTC.

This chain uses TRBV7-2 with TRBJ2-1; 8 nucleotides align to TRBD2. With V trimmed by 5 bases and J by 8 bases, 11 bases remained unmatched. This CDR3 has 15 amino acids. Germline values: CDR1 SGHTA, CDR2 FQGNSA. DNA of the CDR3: TGTGCCAGCAGCCTCGGGCTAGCGGGTGTCTATGAGCAGTTCTTC. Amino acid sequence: CASSLGLAGVYEQFF.

The CDR3 is CGGDTGGSNEQFF. For the CDR3, the DNA is TGCGGAGGGGATACAGGGGGGTCGAATGAGCAGTTCTTC. The rearrangement links TRBV29-1 to TRBJ2-1, with 8 nucleotides matching TRBD1. Germline V gene lookup returns CDR1 SQVTM and CDR2 ANQGSEA. The CDR3 loop spans 13 amino acids.